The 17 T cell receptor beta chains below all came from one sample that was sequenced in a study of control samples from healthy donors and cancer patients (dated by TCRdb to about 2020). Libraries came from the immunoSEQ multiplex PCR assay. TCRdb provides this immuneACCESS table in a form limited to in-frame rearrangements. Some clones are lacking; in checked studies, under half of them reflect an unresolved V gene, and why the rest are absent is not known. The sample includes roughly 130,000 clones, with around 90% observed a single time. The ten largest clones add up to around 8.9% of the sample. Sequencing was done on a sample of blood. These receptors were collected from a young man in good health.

CDR3 sequence reads: CASSDPTGGDEQYF. Written as DNA, the CDR3 is TGTGCCAGCAGCGACCCGACAGGGGGCGACGAGCAGTACTTC. The chain employs TRBV9 and TRBJ2-7; 10 bases agree with TRBD1. Germline-derived CDR1 and CDR2 are SGDLS and YYNGEE. Trimming at V came to 3 bases and at J to 5 bases, leaving 5 bases not matched to a gene. There are 14 residues in the CDR3. The entire variable domain, with the rest obtained from reference TRBV9 and TRBJ2-7, is as follows: DSGVTQTPKHLITATGQRVTLRCSPRSGDLSVYWYQQSLDQGLQFLIQYYNGEERAKGNILERFSAQQFPDLHSELNLSSLELGDSALYFCASSDPTGGDEQYFGPGTRLTVT.

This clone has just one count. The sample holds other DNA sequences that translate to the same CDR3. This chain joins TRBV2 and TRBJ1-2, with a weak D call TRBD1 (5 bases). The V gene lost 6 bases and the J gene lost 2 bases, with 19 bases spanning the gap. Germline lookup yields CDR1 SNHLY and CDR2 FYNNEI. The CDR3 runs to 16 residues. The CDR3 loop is CASSGNGQGWNYGYTF. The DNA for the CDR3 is TGTGCCAGCAGCGGCAACGGACAAGGTTGGAACTATGGCTACACCTTC.

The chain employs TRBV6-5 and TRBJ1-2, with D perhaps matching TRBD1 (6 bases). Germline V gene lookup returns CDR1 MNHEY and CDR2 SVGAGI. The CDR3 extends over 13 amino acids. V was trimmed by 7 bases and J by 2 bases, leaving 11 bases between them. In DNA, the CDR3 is TGTGCCAGCAATAACAGGGCGAACTATGGCTACACCTTC. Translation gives CASNNRANYGYTF.

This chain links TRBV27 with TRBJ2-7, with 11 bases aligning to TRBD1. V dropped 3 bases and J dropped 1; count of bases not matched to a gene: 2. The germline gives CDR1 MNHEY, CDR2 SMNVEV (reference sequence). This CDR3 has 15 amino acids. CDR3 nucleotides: TGTGCCAGCAGTTTCGGGGACAGGGGGTCCTACGAGCAGTACTTC. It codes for CASSFGDRGSYEQYF.

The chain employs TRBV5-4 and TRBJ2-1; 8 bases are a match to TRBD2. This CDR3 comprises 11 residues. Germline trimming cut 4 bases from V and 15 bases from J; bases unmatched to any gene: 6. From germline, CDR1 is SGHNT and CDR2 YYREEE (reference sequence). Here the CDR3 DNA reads TGTGCCAGCAGCGTGCCGGGGGGGTTGTTCTTC. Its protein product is CASSVPGGLFF.

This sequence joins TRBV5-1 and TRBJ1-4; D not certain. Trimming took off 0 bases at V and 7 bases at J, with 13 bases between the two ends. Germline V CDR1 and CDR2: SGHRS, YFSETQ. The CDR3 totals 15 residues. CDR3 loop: CASSLEFGWGEKLFF. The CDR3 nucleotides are TGCGCCAGCAGCTTGGAGTTTGGATGGGGTGAAAAACTGTTTTTT.

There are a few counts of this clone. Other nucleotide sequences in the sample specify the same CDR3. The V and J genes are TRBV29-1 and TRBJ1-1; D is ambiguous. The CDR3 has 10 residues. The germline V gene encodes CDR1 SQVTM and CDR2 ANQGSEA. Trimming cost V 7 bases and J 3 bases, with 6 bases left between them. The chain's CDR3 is CSARDTEAFF. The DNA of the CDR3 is TGCAGCGCCCGGGACACTGAAGCTTTCTTT.

The CDR3 DNA is TGTGCCAGCAGCTTAGGACAGACTCGGGAGCAGTACTTC. It yields the protein CASSLGQTREQYF. This chain uses TRBV7-6 with TRBJ2-7; possible D gene TRBD1, 5 bases. CDR3 length: 13 amino acids. Germline V CDR1 and CDR2: SGHVS, FNYEAQ. Trimming removed 1 base at V and 7 bases at J, with 11 bases between.

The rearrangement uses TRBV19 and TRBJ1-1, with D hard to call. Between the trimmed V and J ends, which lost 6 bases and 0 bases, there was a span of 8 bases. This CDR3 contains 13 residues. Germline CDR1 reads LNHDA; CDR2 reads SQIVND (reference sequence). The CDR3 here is CASRREMNTEAFF. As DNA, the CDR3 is TGTGCCAGTAGACGGGAGATGAACACTGAAGCTTTCTTT.

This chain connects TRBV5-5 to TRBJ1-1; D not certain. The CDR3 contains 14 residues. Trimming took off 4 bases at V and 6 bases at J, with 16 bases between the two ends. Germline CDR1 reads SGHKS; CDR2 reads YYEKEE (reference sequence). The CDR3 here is CASSQRSSSSEAFF. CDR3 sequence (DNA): TGTGCCAGCAGCCAAAGGTCCTCTAGCTCTGAAGCTTTCTTT.

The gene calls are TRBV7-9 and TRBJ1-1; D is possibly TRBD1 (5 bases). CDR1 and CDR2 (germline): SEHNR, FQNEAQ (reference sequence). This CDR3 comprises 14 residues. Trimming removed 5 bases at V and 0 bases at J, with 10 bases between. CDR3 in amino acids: CASSIDSLNTEAFF. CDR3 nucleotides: TGTGCCAGCAGCATCGACAGTCTGAACACTGAAGCTTTCTTT.

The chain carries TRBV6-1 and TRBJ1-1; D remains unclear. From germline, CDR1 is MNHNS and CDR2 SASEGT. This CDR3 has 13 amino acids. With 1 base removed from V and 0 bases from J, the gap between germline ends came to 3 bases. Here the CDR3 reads CASSEVMNTEAFF. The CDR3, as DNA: TGTGCCAGCAGTGAAGTTATGAACACTGAAGCTTTCTTT.

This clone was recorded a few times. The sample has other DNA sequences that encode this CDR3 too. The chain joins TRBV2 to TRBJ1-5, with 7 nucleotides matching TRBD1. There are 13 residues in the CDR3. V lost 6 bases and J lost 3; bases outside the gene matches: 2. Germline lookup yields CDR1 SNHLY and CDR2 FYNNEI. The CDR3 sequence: CASRGQSNQPQHF. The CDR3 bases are TGTGCCAGCAGGGGACAGTCCAATCAGCCCCAGCATTTT.

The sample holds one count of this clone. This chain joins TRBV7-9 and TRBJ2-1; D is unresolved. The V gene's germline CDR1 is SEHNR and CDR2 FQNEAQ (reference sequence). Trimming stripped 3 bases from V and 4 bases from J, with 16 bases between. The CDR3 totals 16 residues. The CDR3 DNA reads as TGTGCCAGCAGCTTTCTCCCGAGTCGGCGGTACAATGAGCAGTTCTTC. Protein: CASSFLPSRRYNEQFF.

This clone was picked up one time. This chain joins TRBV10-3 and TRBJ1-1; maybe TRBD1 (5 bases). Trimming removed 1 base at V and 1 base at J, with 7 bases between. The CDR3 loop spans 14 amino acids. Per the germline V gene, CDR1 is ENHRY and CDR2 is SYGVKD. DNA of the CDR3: TGTGCCATCAGTGAGTGGCAGGGGAACACTGAAGCTTTCTTT. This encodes CAISEWQGNTEAFF.

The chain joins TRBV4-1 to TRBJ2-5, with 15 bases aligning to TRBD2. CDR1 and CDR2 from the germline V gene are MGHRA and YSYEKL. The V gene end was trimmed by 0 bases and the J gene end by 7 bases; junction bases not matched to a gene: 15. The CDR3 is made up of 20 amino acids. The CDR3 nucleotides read TGCGCCAGCAGCCAAGACCTTGGGACTAGCGGGGGGCCGGGCCGGGGGACCCAGTACTTC. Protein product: CASSQDLGTSGGPGRGTQYF.

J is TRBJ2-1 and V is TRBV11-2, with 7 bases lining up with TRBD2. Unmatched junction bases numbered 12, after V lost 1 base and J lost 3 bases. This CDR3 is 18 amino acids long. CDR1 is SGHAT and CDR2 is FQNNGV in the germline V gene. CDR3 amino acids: CASSLGLPGLADYNEQFF. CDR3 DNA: TGTGCCAGCAGCTTAGGGCTCCCGGGGCTAGCGGACTACAATGAGCAGTTCTTC.